This T cell receptor (beta chain) emerged from a study of T cells after yellow fever vaccination. There are 15 residues in the CDR3. From germline, CDR1 is MGHRA and CDR2 YSYEKL. V lost 1 base to trimming and J lost 2 bases, with 8 bases between them. Notes on the study in general: Overlap between CD4 and CD8 compartments was detected for a small share of clonotypes. A secondary response was less intense yet reached its peak sooner, at day 5 versus 15. FACS-sorted repertoires could harbor abundant contaminating bulk-population clonotypes.

TCRdb processed the 5' RACE reads anew with MiXCR; each CDR3 protein has one entry. The sample comprises hundreds of thousands of distinct CDR3 sequences, roughly 8.3% of which are singletons, and about 16% rests with the top ten. This clonotype was counted between two and nine times. Antigen unknown. The source was PBMCs, collected around 45 days after the first yellow fever vaccination. The sequence was collected from a man between 18 and 29 years old who received the YFV17D yellow fever vaccine. The gene calls are TRBV4-1 and TRBJ2-2; perhaps TRBD2 as D (5 bases). The CDR3 DNA follows: TGCGCCAGCAGCCAAGGAGGGTCAAACACCGGGGAGCTGTTTTTT. Its protein is CASSQGGSNTGELFF.